The 17 T cell receptor beta chains below come from one sample, sequenced in a study of molecular identifiers for immune sequencing clone quantification. TCRdb re-called the PCR reads with MiXCR, one entry per CDR3 protein. Of around 86,000 distinct CDR3 sequences detected, 15% to 20% appear once; the ten largest clones hold roughly 0.93%. Sequencing was carried out using naive CD8+ T cells from blood, with Jurkat cell RNA spiked in. As for subset: FACS-sorted CD8+CD4-CCR7+CD45RA+ naive T cells. These TCRs come from a human donor in good health. Some libraries in this study had Jurkat cell RNA spiked in.

This clonotype was counted at least ten times. The chain has TRBV7-2 and TRBJ1-5, with D unclear. The CDR3 covers 15 residues. With 2 bases removed from V and 5 bases from J, the gap between germline ends came to 13 bases. Germline values: CDR1 SGHTA, CDR2 FQGNSA. The CDR3 nucleotides read TGTGCCAGCAGCTTATGGTCCGGGAAACATCAGCCCCAGCATTTT. It translates to CASSLWSGKHQPQHF.

This clonotype was picked up many times. The DNA of the CDR3 is TGTGCCAGCAGCCCCCCGGGGTTTAACTACGAGCAGTACTTC. Residues: CASSPPGFNYEQYF. The gene calls are TRBV7-6 and TRBJ2-7; D is perhaps TRBD2 (5 bases). In germline, CDR1 is SGHVS, CDR2 FNYEAQ. This CDR3 is built from 14 residues. Trimming cost V 5 bases and J 3 bases, with 14 bases left between them. The whole variable domain, filled in from reference TRBV7-6 and TRBJ2-7, reads GAGVSQSPRYKVTKRGQDVALRCDPISGHVSLYWYRQALGQGPEFLTYFNYEAQQDKSGLPNDRFSAERPEGSISTLTIQRTEQRDSAMYRCASSPPGFNYEQYFGPGTRLTVT.

At least ten counts were recorded for this clonotype. The chain has TRBV5-6 and TRBJ2-2; D unresolved. The CDR3 runs to 13 residues. V lost 0 bases, J lost 6 bases, and 6 bases lay in between. Germline V lookup: CDR1 SGHDT, CDR2 YYEEEE. This CDR3 reads CASSLGTAGELFF. For the CDR3, the DNA is TGTGCCAGCAGCTTGGGGACGGCCGGGGAGCTGTTTTTT.

This clonotype was seen at least ten times. The chain links TRBV5-6 to TRBJ2-7, with a possible D match to TRBD1 (5 bases). Trimming pared 1 base from V and 3 bases from J, leaving 14 bases between. The V gene's germline CDR1 is SGHDT and CDR2 YYEEEE. The CDR3 contains 15 residues. The CDR3 bases are TGTGCCAGCAGCTTGAAGTCAGGGTTCAACTACGAGCAGTACTTC. Translation gives CASSLKSGFNYEQYF.

The chain carries TRBV5-1 and TRBJ2-7; D might be TRBD2 (6 bases). CDR3 size: 14 residues. CDR1 is SGHRS and CDR2 is YFSETQ in the germline V gene. The V gene lost 4 bases and the J gene lost 3 bases, with 14 bases spanning the gap. DNA of the CDR3: TGCGCCAGCAGCGGGAGGATGGGGGGCTACGAGCAGTACTTC. As protein: CASSGRMGGYEQYF.

This clonotype was seen many times. J is TRBJ2-3 and V is TRBV5-1; 8 nucleotides line up with TRBD2. Per the germline V gene, CDR1 is SGHRS and CDR2 is YFSETQ. V dropped 4 bases and J dropped 2; count of bases not matched to a gene: 12. The CDR3 totals 17 residues. The CDR3 here is CASSPPSAGGPTDTQYF. The CDR3 DNA is TGCGCCAGCAGCCCTCCCTCGGCGGGAGGCCCCACAGATACGCAGTATTTT.

This clonotype was detected ten times or more. The chain joins TRBV15 to TRBJ2-7; possibly TRBD1 for D (7 bases). The ends were cut back, 5 bases at V and 3 bases at J, with 20 bases in the middle. The CDR3 runs to 16 residues. CDR1 is LNHNV, CDR2 YYDKDF, per germline (reference sequence). The CDR3 DNA is TGTGCCACCAGCTCCACCAGGAGGGACAGATACTACGAGCAGTACTTC. It encodes CATSSTRRDRYYEQYF.

About this clonotype: The germline gene is not matched at one end of the junction; a read error may be the cause. The chain joins TRBV6-4 to TRBJ2-2; 7 nucleotides match TRBD2. The CDR3 extends over 16 amino acids. Germline loops: CDR1 MRHNA, CDR2 SNTAGT. The DNA for the CDR3 is TGTGCCAGCAGTGACTCGAGGGAGGGCGTCGACCGGGGAGCTGTTTTT. Encoded protein: CASSDSREGVDRGAVF.

This clonotype came up many times. For the CDR3, the DNA is TGTGCCAGCAGTTCCCTCCACGCGGACGGAGATACGCAGTATTTT. It translates to CASSSLHADGDTQYF. V gene TRBV6-5 combines with J gene TRBJ2-3, with no clear D. V lost 4 bases and J 5 bases, leaving 16 bases between the germline ends. Germline loops: CDR1 MNHEY, CDR2 SVGAGI. The length of the CDR3 is 15 residues.

The chain employs TRBV7-9 and TRBJ1-5, with D perhaps TRBD1 (6 bases). Trimming removed 5 bases at V and 6 bases at J, with 20 bases between. This CDR3 has 16 residues. The germline gives CDR1 SEHNR, CDR2 FQNEAQ (reference sequence). CDR3 protein: CASSPHQSGGGQPQHF. The CDR3 region has the DNA TGTGCCAGCAGCCCACATCAATCGGGGGGCGGTCAGCCCCAGCATTTT.

The table lists this clonotype with many counts. J is TRBJ1-5 and V is TRBV6-2 or TRBV6-3, with a weak D call TRBD1 (5 bases). This CDR3 has 17 residues. Trimming removed 5 bases at V and 2 bases at J, with 19 bases between. Germline assignment: CDR1 MNHEY and CDR2 SVGEGT. CDR3 nucleotide sequence: TGTGCCAGCAGTACTGGGACGGACGATTGGGGCAATCAGCCCCAGCATTTT. Translating gives CASSTGTDDWGNQPQHF.

The rearrangement joins TRBV7-2 to TRBJ2-2, with D perhaps TRBD1 or TRBD2 (5 bases each). The V and J ends lost 4 bases and 6 bases respectively, with 18 bases between them. CDR3 length equals 16 residues. Looked up from germline, CDR1 is SGHTA and CDR2 is FQGNSA. This CDR3 reads CASSSRDPLDAGELFF. As DNA, the CDR3 is TGTGCCAGCAGCTCTCGGGACCCACTGGACGCCGGGGAGCTGTTTTTT. The entire variable domain, with the rest obtained from reference TRBV7-2 and TRBJ2-2, is as follows: GAGVSQSPSNKVTEKGKDVELRCDPISGHTALYWYRQSLGQGLEFLIYFQGNSAPDKSGLPSDRFSAERTGGSVSTLTIQRTQQEDSAVYLCASSSRDPLDAGELFFGEGSRLTVL.

The CDR3 here is CASSLGGQGQAEQYF. The CDR3 DNA reads TGTGCCAGCAGCTTAGGAGGACAGGGGCAGGCCGAGCAGTACTTC. The V gene is TRBV7-9, the J gene TRBJ2-7; 9 bases agree with TRBD1. The CDR3 has 15 residues. The germline gives CDR1 SEHNR, CDR2 FQNEAQ (reference sequence). J was trimmed by 6 bases and V by 1 base; bases with no gene match: 7.

This clonotype occurred many times. The genes are TRBV7-9 and TRBJ2-1, with 10 bases aligning to TRBD2. The V gene end was trimmed by 4 bases and the J gene end by 0 bases; junction bases not matched to a gene: 9. The CDR3 consists of 18 residues. In germline, CDR1 is SEHNR, CDR2 FQNEAQ (reference sequence). The CDR3 DNA is TGTGCCAGCAGCTCACTAGCGGGGCAAACTAGCTCCTACAATGAGCAGTTCTTC. It codes for CASSSLAGQTSSYNEQFF.

This clonotype was counted at least ten times. V is TRBV4-3 and J is TRBJ2-3; TRBD2 aligns across 9 bases. CDR3 length: 17 amino acids. Germline CDR1 and CDR2: LGHNA and YSLEER. The V and J ends lost 0 bases and 3 bases, in that order; junction bases with no gene match: 7. The CDR3 spells CASSQDPFAGGTDTQYF. The DNA of the CDR3 is TGCGCCAGCAGCCAAGATCCATTTGCGGGGGGGACAGATACGCAGTATTTT.

This clonotype came up many times. The chain combines TRBV5-1 with TRBJ2-3; the D is unclear. Trimming stripped 0 bases from V and 4 bases from J, with 12 bases between. Germline V lookup: CDR1 SGHRS, CDR2 YFSETQ. This CDR3 comprises 15 residues. The CDR3 spells CASSLDPEGPDTQYF. The CDR3 nucleotides read TGCGCCAGCAGCTTGGACCCCGAAGGTCCAGATACGCAGTATTTT.

This clonotype was counted between two and nine times. At one of its ends the junction is not consistent with the germline gene, which may arise from a read error. The V call is TRBV7-7, the J call TRBJ2-1, with 9 positions matching TRBD2. CDR1 and CDR2 from the germline V gene are SSHAT and FNYEAQ (reference sequence). The CDR3 is 13 amino acids. The CDR3 is CASSYSGSDEQFF. CDR3 bases: TGTGCTAGCAGCTATAGCGGGAGTGATGAGCAGTTCTTC.